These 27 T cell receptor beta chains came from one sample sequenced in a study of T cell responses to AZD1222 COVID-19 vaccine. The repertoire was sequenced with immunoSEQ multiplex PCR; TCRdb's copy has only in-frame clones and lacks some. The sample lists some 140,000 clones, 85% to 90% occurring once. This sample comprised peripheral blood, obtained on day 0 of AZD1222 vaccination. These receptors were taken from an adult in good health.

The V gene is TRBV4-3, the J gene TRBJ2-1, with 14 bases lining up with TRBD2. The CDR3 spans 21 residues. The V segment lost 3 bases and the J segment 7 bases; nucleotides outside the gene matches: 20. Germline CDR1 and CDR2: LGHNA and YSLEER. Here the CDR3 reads CASSQEASGLAGGGGFNEQFF. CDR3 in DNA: TGCGCCAGCAGCCAGGAGGCCTCCGGACTAGCGGGAGGAGGGGGATTTAATGAGCAGTTCTTC.

The CDR3 reads CASSLGFLREETQYF. DNA of the CDR3: TGTGCCAGCAGCTTGGGTTTTTTGAGAGAAGAGACCCAGTACTTC. This chain links TRBV7-9 with TRBJ2-5; D unresolved. CDR3 length: 15 residues. V dropped 3 bases and J dropped 3 bases, with 14 bases sitting between them. The germline gives CDR1 SEHNR, CDR2 FQNEAQ (reference sequence).

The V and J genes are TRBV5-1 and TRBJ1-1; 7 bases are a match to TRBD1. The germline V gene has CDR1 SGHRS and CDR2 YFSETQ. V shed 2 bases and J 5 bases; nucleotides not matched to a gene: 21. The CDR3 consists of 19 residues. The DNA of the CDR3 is TGCGCCAGCAGCTTTGGTTCACAGGGGTATATTCAAGTGGGGACTGAAGCTTTCTTT. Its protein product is CASSFGSQGYIQVGTEAFF.

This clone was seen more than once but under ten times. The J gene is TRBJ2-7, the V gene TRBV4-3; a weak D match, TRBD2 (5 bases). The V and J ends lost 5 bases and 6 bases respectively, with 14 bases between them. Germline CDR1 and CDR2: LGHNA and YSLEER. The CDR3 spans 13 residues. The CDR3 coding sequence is TGCGCCAGCAGCTCCGGGGATTACCGCGAGCAGTACTTC. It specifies CASSSGDYREQYF.

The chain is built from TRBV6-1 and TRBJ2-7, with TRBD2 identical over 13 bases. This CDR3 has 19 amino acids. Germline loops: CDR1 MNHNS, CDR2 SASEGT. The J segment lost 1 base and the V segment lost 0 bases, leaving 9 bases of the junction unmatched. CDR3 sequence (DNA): TGTGCCAGCAGTGAAGCCCACTGGGGACTAGCGGGACTATCCTACGAGCAGTACTTC. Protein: CASSEAHWGLAGLSYEQYF.

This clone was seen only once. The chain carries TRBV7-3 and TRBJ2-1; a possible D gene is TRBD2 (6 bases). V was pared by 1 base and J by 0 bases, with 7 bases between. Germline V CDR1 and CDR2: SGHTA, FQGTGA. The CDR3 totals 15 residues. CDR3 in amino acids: CASSLMGGSYNEQFF. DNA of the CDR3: TGTGCCAGCAGCTTAATGGGGGGCTCCTACAATGAGCAGTTCTTC. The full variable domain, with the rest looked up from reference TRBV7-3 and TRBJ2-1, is GAGVSQTPSNKVTEKGKYVELRCDPISGHTALYWYRQSLGQGPEFLIYFQGTGAADDSGLPNDRFFAVRPEGSVSTLKIQRTERGDSAVYLCASSLMGGSYNEQFFGPGTRLTVL.

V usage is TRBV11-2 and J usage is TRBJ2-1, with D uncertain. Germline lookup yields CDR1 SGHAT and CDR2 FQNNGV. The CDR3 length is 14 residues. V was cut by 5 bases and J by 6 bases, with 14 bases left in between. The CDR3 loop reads CASSLTPLLNEQFF. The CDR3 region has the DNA TGTGCCAGCAGCCTAACCCCCTTACTCAATGAGCAGTTCTTC.

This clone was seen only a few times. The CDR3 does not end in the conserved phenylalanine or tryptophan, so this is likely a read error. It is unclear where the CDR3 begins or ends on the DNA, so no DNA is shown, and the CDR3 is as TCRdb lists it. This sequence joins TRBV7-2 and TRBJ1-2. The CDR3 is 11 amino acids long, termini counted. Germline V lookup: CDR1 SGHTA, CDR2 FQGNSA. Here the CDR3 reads CASSLVDWRCG.

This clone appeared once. The CDR3 nucleotides read TGCGCCAGCAGCCAAGAAGGACAGATCACAGATACGCAGTATTTT. Its translation is CASSQEGQITDTQYF. The chain employs TRBV4-1 and TRBJ2-3; tentatively, D is TRBD1 (6 bases). Trimming cost V 0 bases and J 2 bases, with 9 bases left between them. The CDR3 has 15 amino acids. The germline V gene has CDR1 MGHRA and CDR2 YSYEKL.

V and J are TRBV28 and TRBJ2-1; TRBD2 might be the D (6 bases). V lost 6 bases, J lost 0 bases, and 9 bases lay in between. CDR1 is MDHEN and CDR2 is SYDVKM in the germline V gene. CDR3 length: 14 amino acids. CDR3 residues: CASRDYSSYNEQFF. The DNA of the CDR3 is TGTGCCAGCAGGGACTACAGCTCCTACAATGAGCAGTTCTTC.

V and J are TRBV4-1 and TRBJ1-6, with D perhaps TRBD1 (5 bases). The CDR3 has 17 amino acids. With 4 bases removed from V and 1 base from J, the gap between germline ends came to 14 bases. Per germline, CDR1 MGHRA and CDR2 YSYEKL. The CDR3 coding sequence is TGCGCCAGCAGCCCCGTCGGGGGTTGGTCCTATAATTCACCCCTCCACTTT. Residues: CASSPVGGWSYNSPLHF.

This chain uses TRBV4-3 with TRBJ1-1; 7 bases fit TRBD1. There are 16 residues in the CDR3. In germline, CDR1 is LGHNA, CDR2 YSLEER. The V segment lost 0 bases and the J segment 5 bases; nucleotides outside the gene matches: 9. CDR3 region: CASSQDRAGGGTEAFF. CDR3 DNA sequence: TGCGCCAGCAGCCAAGATCGGGCAGGGGGAGGGACTGAAGCTTTCTTT.

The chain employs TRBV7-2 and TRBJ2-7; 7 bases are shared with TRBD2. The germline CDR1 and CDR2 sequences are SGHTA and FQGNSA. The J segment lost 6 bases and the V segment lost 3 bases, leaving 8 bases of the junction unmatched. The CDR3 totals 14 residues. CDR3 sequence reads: CASSLTGGGVEQYF. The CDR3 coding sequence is TGTGCCAGCAGCTTGACGGGAGGAGGAGTCGAGCAGTACTTC. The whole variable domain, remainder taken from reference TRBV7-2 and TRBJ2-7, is GAGVSQSPSNKVTEKGKDVELRCDPISGHTALYWYRQSLGQGLEFLIYFQGNSAPDKSGLPSDRFSAERTGGSVSTLTIQRTQQEDSAVYLCASSLTGGGVEQYFGPGTRLTVT.

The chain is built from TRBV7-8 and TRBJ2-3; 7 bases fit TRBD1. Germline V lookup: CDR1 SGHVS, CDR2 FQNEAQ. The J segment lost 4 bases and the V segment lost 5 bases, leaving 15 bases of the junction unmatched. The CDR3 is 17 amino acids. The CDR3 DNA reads TGTGCCAGCAGCGGGAGAGGGGGCGCGGACGGGCCAGATACGCAGTATTTT. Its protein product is CASSGRGGADGPDTQYF.

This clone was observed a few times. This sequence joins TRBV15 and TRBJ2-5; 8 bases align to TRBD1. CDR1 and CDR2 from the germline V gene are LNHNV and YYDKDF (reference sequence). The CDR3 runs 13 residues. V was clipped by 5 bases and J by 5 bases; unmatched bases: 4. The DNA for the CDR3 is TGTGCCACCAGCCCCAGGGGGCGGGAGACCCAGTACTTC. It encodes CATSPRGRETQYF.

This chain's CDR3 is CASSSGTKSYEQYF. The CDR3 coding sequence is TGTGCCAGCAGTTCCGGGACAAAGTCCTACGAGCAGTACTTC. The chain combines TRBV2 with TRBJ2-7; D possibly corresponds to TRBD1 (6 bases). V was clipped by 5 bases and J by 1 base, with 12 bases between them. CDR1 is SNHLY and CDR2 is FYNNEI in the germline V gene. The CDR3 has 14 amino acids.

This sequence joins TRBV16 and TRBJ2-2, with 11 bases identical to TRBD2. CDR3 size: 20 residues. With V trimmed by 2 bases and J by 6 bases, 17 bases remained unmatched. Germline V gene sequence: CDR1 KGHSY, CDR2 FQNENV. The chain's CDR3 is CASSQDLAGGSRGRPGELFF. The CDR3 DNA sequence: TGTGCCAGCAGCCAAGATCTAGCGGGAGGTTCCCGAGGGAGACCCGGGGAGCTGTTTTTT.

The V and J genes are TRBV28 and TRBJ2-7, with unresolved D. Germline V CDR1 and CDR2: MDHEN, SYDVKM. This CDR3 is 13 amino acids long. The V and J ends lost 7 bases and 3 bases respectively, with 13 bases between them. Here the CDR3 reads CASTQANVYEQYF. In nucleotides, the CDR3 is TGTGCCAGCACCCAGGCCAACGTCTACGAGCAGTACTTC. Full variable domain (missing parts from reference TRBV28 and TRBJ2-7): DVKVTQSSRYLVKRTGEKVFLECVQDMDHENMFWYRQDPGLGLRLIYFSYDVKMKEKGDIPEGYSVSREKKERFSLILESASTNQTSMYLCASTQANVYEQYFGPGTRLTVT.

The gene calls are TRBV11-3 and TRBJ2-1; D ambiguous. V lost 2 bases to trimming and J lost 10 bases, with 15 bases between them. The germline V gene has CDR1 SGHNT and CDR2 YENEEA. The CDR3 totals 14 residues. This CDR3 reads CASSLTKASHEQFF. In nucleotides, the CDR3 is TGTGCCAGCAGCTTAACGAAAGCCTCTCACGAGCAGTTCTTC.

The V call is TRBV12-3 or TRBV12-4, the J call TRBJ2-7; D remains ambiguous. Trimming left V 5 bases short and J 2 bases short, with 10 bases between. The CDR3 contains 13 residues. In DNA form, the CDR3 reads TGTGCCAGCAGTGCCGGCCCAACCTACGAGCAGTACTTC. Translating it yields CASSAGPTYEQYF.

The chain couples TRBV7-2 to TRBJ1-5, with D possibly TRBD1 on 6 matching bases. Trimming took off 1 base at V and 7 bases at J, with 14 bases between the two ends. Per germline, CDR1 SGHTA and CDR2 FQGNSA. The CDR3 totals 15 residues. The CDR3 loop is CASSLGRGGGQPQHF. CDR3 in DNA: TGTGCCAGCAGCTTAGGCAGGGGCGGTGGGCAGCCCCAGCATTTT. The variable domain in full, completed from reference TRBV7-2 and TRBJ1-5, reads GAGVSQSPSNKVTEKGKDVELRCDPISGHTALYWYRQSLGQGLEFLIYFQGNSAPDKSGLPSDRFSAERTGGSVSTLTIQRTQQEDSAVYLCASSLGRGGGQPQHFGDGTRLSIL.

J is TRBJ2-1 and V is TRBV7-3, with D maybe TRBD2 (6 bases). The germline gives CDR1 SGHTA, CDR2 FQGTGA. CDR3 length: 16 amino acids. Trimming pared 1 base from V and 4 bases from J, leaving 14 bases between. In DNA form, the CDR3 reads TGTGCCAGCAGCTTAAACGGCGGGGACTCGTACAATGAGCAGTTCTTC. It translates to CASSLNGGDSYNEQFF.

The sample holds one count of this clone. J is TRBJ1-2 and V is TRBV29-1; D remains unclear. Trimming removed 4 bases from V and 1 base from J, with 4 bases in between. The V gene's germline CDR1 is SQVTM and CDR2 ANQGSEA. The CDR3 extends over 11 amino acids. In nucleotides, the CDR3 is TGCAGCGTTGGGGGTAACTATGGCTACACCTTC. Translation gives CSVGGNYGYTF.

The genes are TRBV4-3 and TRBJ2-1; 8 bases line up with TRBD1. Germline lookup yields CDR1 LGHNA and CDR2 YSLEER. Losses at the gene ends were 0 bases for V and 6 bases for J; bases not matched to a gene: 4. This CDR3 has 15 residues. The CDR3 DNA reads TGCGCCAGCAGCCAAGATCGAGGGACAGGCAATGAGCAGTTCTTC. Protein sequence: CASSQDRGTGNEQFF.

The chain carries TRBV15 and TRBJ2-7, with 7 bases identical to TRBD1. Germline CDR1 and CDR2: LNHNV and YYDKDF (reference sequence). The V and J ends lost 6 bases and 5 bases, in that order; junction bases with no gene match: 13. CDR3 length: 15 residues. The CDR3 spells CATRARGTVGDEQYF. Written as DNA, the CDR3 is TGTGCCACCAGGGCCCGAGGGACAGTGGGCGACGAGCAGTACTTC.

This chain's CDR3 is CASSYQTGQKAFF. The CDR3 coding sequence is TGTGCCAGCAGTTACCAGACCGGTCAGAAAGCTTTCTTT. The V and J genes are TRBV6-5 and TRBJ1-1; D not certain. The CDR3 is 13 amino acids. Between the trimmed V and J ends, which lost 2 bases and 9 bases, there was a span of 13 bases. Germline V gene lookup returns CDR1 MNHEY and CDR2 SVGAGI.

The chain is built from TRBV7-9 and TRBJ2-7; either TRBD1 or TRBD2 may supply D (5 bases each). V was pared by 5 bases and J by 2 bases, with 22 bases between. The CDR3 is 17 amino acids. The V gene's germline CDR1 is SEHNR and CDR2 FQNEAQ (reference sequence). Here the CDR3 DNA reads TGTGCCAGCAGCCTTGGACACAGGAGCGGCTTGCCCTACGAGCAGTACTTC. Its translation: CASSLGHRSGLPYEQYF.